Presented here are 9 T cell receptor beta chains from one specimen sequenced in a study of T cells in Graves' hyperthyroidism and ophthalmopathy. The investigators amplified TCR beta CDR3 regions from RNA transcripts. Researchers ran a first-round RT-PCR on the TCR CDR3 using the HTBI primer set. Each CDR3 protein gets one entry after TCRdb re-called the multiplex PCR reads with MiXCR. The sample records 500,000 to 600,000 distinct CDR3 sequences, 40% to 55% being singletons. The sequencing sample was made of peripheral blood or thyroid tissue (not recorded which). These receptors came from an adult woman with Graves' disease, either hyperthyroidism or ophthalmopathy (not recorded which).

This clonotype was observed a few times. This chain connects TRBV7-9 to TRBJ2-5; 8 positions agree with TRBD1. The germline V gene encodes CDR1 SEHNR and CDR2 FQNEAQ (reference sequence). The CDR3 has 15 amino acids. After removal of 1 base from V and 7 bases from J, the junction contained 8 bases not matched to a gene. The CDR3 is CASSLETGAVGTQYF. The CDR3 DNA follows: TGTGCCAGCAGCTTAGAGACAGGGGCTGTCGGGACCCAGTACTTC.

This clonotype was detected many times. The chain joins TRBV6-1 to TRBJ2-7, with D perhaps matching TRBD2 (6 bases). The CDR3 spans 15 residues. Trimming left V 4 bases short and J 1 base short, with 14 bases between. The germline V gene encodes CDR1 MNHNS and CDR2 SASEGT. DNA of the CDR3: TGTGCCAGCAGTGGGGGACCAGGGACTTCCTACGAGCAGTACTTC. Translated, it gives CASSGGPGTSYEQYF.

The CDR3 sequence is CASSSWALANYGYTF. The CDR3 nucleotides are TGTGCCAGCAGCTCCTGGGCCTTAGCTAACTATGGCTACACCTTC. This chain links TRBV13 with TRBJ1-2; the D is unclear. CDR3 length: 15 amino acids. V was shortened by 4 bases and J by 0 bases, with 12 bases between the two germline ends. Germline CDR1 reads PRHDT; CDR2 reads FYEKMQ (reference sequence).

This clonotype was found a few times. The chain combines TRBV10-3 with TRBJ1-2; 7 bases agree with TRBD1. The CDR3 is 14 amino acids. Germline-derived CDR1 and CDR2 are ENHRY and SYGVKD. V shed 3 bases, J shed 6 bases, and the junction held 7 bases outside the gene matches. The DNA of the CDR3 is TGTGCCATCAGTGAATTCACAGGGGACGATGGCTACACCTTC. Translation: CAISEFTGDDGYTF.

Here the CDR3 DNA reads TGTGCCAGCAGCCGAGAAAGGGGGCGCATTGGCTACACCTTC. Translation: CASSRERGRIGYTF. The chain recombines TRBV7-2 with TRBJ1-2; 7 bases match TRBD1. V lost 5 bases and J lost 7; bases outside the gene matches: 10. In germline, CDR1 is SGHTA, CDR2 FQGNSA. This CDR3 has 14 amino acids.

The rearrangement uses TRBV5-1 and TRBJ1-2; D remains ambiguous. Germline CDR1 and CDR2: SGHRS and YFSETQ. V dropped 4 bases and J dropped 6 bases, with 16 bases sitting between them. The CDR3 has 14 amino acids. The chain's CDR3 is CASSPDSTTDGYTF. CDR3 nucleotide sequence: TGCGCCAGCAGCCCGGACTCTACCACGGATGGCTACACCTTC.

V gene TRBV11-2 combines with J gene TRBJ1-3, with D unclear. The CDR3 spans 16 residues. Per the germline V gene, CDR1 is SGHAT and CDR2 is FQNNGV. V was clipped by 8 bases and J by 3 bases, with 20 bases between them. The chain's CDR3 is CASSPLTARGGNTIYF. The CDR3 bases are TGTGCCAGCTCACCCCTAACGGCCCGGGGTGGAAACACCATATATTTT.

This clonotype was observed many times. The chain links TRBV20-1 to TRBJ1-5; D gene unclear. Germline V gives CDR1 DFQATT, CDR2 SNEGSKA (reference sequence). The CDR3 length is 12 residues. With 4 bases removed from V and 3 bases from J, the gap between germline ends came to 7 bases. CDR3 nucleotide sequence: TGCAGTGCTACGCGGGTCAATCAGCCCCAGCATTTT. As protein: CSATRVNQPQHF.

This clonotype occurred many times. This sequence joins TRBV29-1 and TRBJ1-1; D call uncertain. The CDR3 loop spans 11 amino acids. Trimming removed 4 bases from V and 11 bases from J, with 14 bases in between. From germline, CDR1 is SQVTM and CDR2 ANQGSEA. The CDR3 bases are TGCAGCGTTGTTGGCCAGATGGGGGCTTTCTTT. This sequence encodes CSVVGQMGAFF.